Below are 30 T cell receptor beta chains sequenced from a single sample in a study of blood T cells in healthy people across ages. PCR was performed a second time for about 7 to 11 cycles using a sample-barcoded 5' primer and a J-beta primer mix. MiXCR, run by TCRdb on the 5' RACE reads, gives a single entry per CDR3 protein. The data hold about 650,000 distinct CDR3 sequences, with about 30% observed a single time. The specimen was blood. The receptors stem from a woman older than 75 in good health.

On this clonotype itself: This may be a read error: a much more frequent sequence differs by one nucleotide. The rearrangement links TRBV18 to TRBJ1-6; perhaps TRBD1 as D (6 bases). Trimming stripped 4 bases from V and 14 bases from J, with 18 bases between. CDR1 and CDR2 (germline): KGHSH, LQKENI. The CDR3 spans 14 residues. In DNA, the CDR3 is TGTGCCAGCTCACGGGACACCTGGCTCTGGGCCCTCCACTTT. Protein sequence: CASSRDTWLWALHF.

This clonotype was seen only a few times. The chain joins TRBV7-3 to TRBJ2-3, with 9 bases identical to TRBD1. Trimming at V came to 6 bases and at J to 6 bases, leaving 7 bases not matched to a gene. The CDR3 runs 14 residues. From germline, CDR1 is SGHTA and CDR2 FQGTGA. CDR3 sequence (DNA): TGTGCCAGCAGTCCTACAGGGGGCTGGGATACGCAGTATTTT. It codes for CASSPTGGWDTQYF.

The table lists this clonotype with many counts. This chain joins TRBV29-1 and TRBJ2-3; no reliable D call. V shed 7 bases and J shed 2 bases, with 10 bases lying between them. The CDR3 is made up of 12 amino acids. CDR1 is SQVTM, CDR2 ANQGSEA, per germline. The CDR3 spells CSALVPTDTQYF. In DNA, the CDR3 is TGCAGCGCTCTGGTACCCACAGATACGCAGTATTTT.

V is TRBV5-1 and J is TRBJ1-5; the match to TRBD1 covers 7 bases. Germline-derived CDR1 and CDR2 are SGHRS and YFSETQ. The J segment lost 4 bases and the V segment lost 3 bases, leaving 4 bases of the junction unmatched. This CDR3 has 14 amino acids. The CDR3: CASSWDSPNQPQHF. The CDR3 DNA reads as TGCGCCAGCAGCTGGGACAGCCCAAATCAGCCCCAGCATTTT.

Turning to this clonotype: A single base separates this from a much larger clone, so it may be a read error. The chain links TRBV14 to TRBJ1-6; D unresolved. CDR3 length: 13 residues. Germline CDR1 SGHDN, CDR2 FVKESK. The V and J ends lost 0 bases and 18 bases respectively, with 15 bases between them. The CDR3 sequence: CASSQEGRDHPHF. Here the CDR3 DNA reads TGTGCCAGCAGCCAAGAAGGGAGGGATCACCCCCACTTT.

This clonotype turned up a few times. This chain uses TRBV27 with TRBJ1-6, with D possibly being TRBD1 (5 bases). The V gene lost 6 bases and the J gene lost 5 bases, with 17 bases spanning the gap. This CDR3 is built from 16 residues. The germline V gene has CDR1 MNHEY and CDR2 SMNVEV (reference sequence). DNA for the CDR3: TGTGCCAGCAGCCTCCTGCAGGGCTTAGATAATTCACCCCTCCACTTT. Translating gives CASSLLQGLDNSPLHF.

Note on this clonotype: This may arise from a read error, as a much more abundant clone is one base away. The genes are TRBV7-2 and TRBJ1-4; D gene uncertain. The CDR3 is 14 amino acids. In germline, CDR1 is SGHTA, CDR2 FQGNSA. CDR3 in amino acids: CASSLGYGNEELFF. DNA of the CDR3: TGTGCCAGCAGCTTAGGTTACGGTAATGAAGAACTGTTTTTT.

The chain joins TRBV20-1 to TRBJ1-1; the D is unclear. The CDR3 is 15 residues long. CDR1 and CDR2 (germline): DFQATT, SNEGSKA (reference sequence). V gave up 4 bases and J gave up 5 bases, with 20 bases separating them. The CDR3 DNA reads TGCAGTGCTATCCGCGACAATCGCTTGGGGACTGAAGCTTTCTTT. Amino acids: CSAIRDNRLGTEAFF.

The chain couples TRBV20-1 to TRBJ2-7; D unresolved. This CDR3 spans 16 amino acids. Trimming took 1 base from V and 0 from J, leaving 16 bases between them. The germline V gene encodes CDR1 DFQATT and CDR2 SNEGSKA (reference sequence). The CDR3 loop is CSARAPRPLYSYEQYF. As DNA, the CDR3 is TGCAGTGCTAGAGCGCCCAGGCCTCTCTACTCCTACGAGCAGTACTTC.

With regard to this clonotype: A much more abundant neighbour one base away suggests this may be a read error. The chain uses TRBV7-2 and TRBJ2-7, with 11 nucleotides matching TRBD2. The V gene's germline CDR1 is SGHTA and CDR2 FQGNSA. CDR3 length: 15 residues. Trimming at V came to 5 bases and at J to 6 bases, leaving 9 bases not matched to a gene. The CDR3: CASSHPSGGLGEQYF. The CDR3 bases are TGTGCCAGCAGCCACCCTAGCGGGGGGCTAGGCGAGCAGTACTTC.

The count of this clonotype is one. Being one base from a much bigger clone, this may be a read error. This sequence joins TRBV20-1 and TRBJ2-1; 9 nucleotides agree with TRBD2. Trimming at V came to 6 bases and at J to 12 bases, leaving 12 bases not matched to a gene. CDR3 length: 13 amino acids. The V gene's germline CDR1 is DFQATT and CDR2 SNEGSKA (reference sequence). The CDR3 DNA reads as TGCAGTGCCTCCCTCCCAGCGGGGGGTAGGCAGTTCTTC. This codes for CSASLPAGGRQFF.

As regards this clonotype: A read error may explain this, as a much larger clone is one base away. The chain has TRBV5-4 and TRBJ2-5; 7 nucleotides agree with TRBD2. Germline lookup yields CDR1 SGHNT and CDR2 YYREEE (reference sequence). CDR3 length: 14 amino acids. CDR3 in amino acids: CASRANSAGETRYF. The DNA of the CDR3 is TGTGCCAGCAGGGCCAACAGTGCGGGAGAGACCCGGTACTTC. Full variable domain (remainder filled in from reference TRBV5-4 and TRBJ2-5): ETGVTQSPTHLIKTRGQQVTLRCSSQSGHNTVSWYQQALGQGPQFIFQYYREEENGRGNFPPRFSGLQFPNYSSELNVNALELDDSALYLCASRANSAGETRYFGPGTRLLVL.

About this clonotype: This may arise from a read error, as a much more abundant clone is one base away. J is TRBJ2-1 and V is TRBV12-3 or TRBV12-4; TRBD1 matches 9 bases. The CDR3 runs 18 residues. V lost 1 base to trimming and J lost 4 bases; unmatched junction nucleotides: 11. In DNA form, the CDR3 reads TGTGCCAGCAGTTTAGGGAGGACAGGGGCCGCTTCTTACAATGAGCAGTTCTTC. Its protein is CASSLGRTGAASYNEQFF.

This clonotype was counted only a few times. The V call is TRBV30, the J call TRBJ2-5; 7 bases match TRBD1. Germline V gene data show CDR1 as GTSNPN and CDR2 as SVGIG (reference sequence). The CDR3 length is 11 residues. The V gene end was trimmed by 2 bases and the J gene end by 12 bases; junction bases not matched to a gene: 6. CDR3 sequence (DNA): TGTGCCTGGAGTTTACAGGGGAAAAAGTACTTC. Its translation: CAWSLQGKKYF. The whole variable domain, filled in from reference TRBV30 and TRBJ2-5, reads SQTIHQWPATLVQPVGSPLSLECTVEGTSNPNLYWYRQAAGRGLQLLFYSVGIGQISSEVPQNLSASRPQDRQFILSSKKLLLSDSGFYLCAWSLQGKKYFGPGTRLLVL.

This clonotype was seen repeatedly, ten times or more. A read error is possible here, since a much larger clone lies one base away. The CDR3 DNA follows: TGCGCCAGCAGCGAACAGGCGACCGGGGCCAACGTCCGGACTTTC. Its translation is CASSEQATGANVRTF. This rearrangement joins TRBV5-1 to TRBJ2-6; either TRBD1 or TRBD2 may fit D (5 bases each). The CDR3 is 15 amino acids. CDR1 is SGHRS, CDR2 YFSETQ, per germline.

This clonotype has more than one count but fewer than ten. The gene calls are TRBV14 and TRBJ1-1; D unresolved. Germline V CDR1 and CDR2: SGHDN, FVKESK. Between the trimmed V and J ends, which lost 0 bases and 5 bases, there was a span of 7 bases. This CDR3 comprises 13 residues. The CDR3 bases are TGTGCCAGCAGCCAAGATTCGTGGACTGAAGCTTTCTTT. Translation gives CASSQDSWTEAFF.

The chain couples TRBV9 to TRBJ2-3, with 7 nucleotides matching TRBD1. The germline V gene has CDR1 SGDLS and CDR2 YYNGEE. The CDR3 totals 15 residues. V shed 5 bases, J shed 3 bases, and the junction held 9 bases outside the gene matches. CDR3 nucleotide sequence: TGTGCCAGCAGAGATGGGGACAGTCAAACAGATACGCAGTATTTT. Amino acid sequence: CASRDGDSQTDTQYF.

Comments on this clonotype: Just one base apart from a much larger clone, this may be a read error. The chain links TRBV12-3 or TRBV12-4 to TRBJ2-3; tentatively, D is TRBD1 or TRBD2 (5 bases each). The CDR3 runs to 16 residues. V lost 6 bases and J 4 bases, leaving 20 bases between the germline ends. The CDR3 nucleotides read TGTGCCAGCAGCTGGATGAGAGGGGTTGGCGCAGATACGCAGTATTTT. It yields the protein CASSWMRGVGADTQYF.

This clonotype has ten or more counts. The rearrangement links TRBV2 to TRBJ2-7, with TRBD2 matching 7 bases. The CDR3 spans 13 residues. Germline V gives CDR1 SNHLY, CDR2 FYNNEI. J lost 6 bases, V lost 6 bases, and 8 bases had no gene match. CDR3: CASRGGGSGEQYF. The CDR3 DNA follows: TGTGCCAGCAGGGGCGGGGGTTCCGGCGAGCAGTACTTC. The whole variable domain, remainder taken from reference TRBV2 and TRBJ2-7, is EPEVTQTPSHQVTQMGQEVILRCVPISNHLYFYWYRQILGQKVEFLVSFYNNEISEKSEIFDDQFSVERPDGSNFTLKIRSTKLEDSAMYFCASRGGGSGEQYFGPGTRLTVT.

CDR3 residues: CASSPRGVSGNTIYF. In DNA form, the CDR3 reads TGTGCCAGCAGCCCAAGAGGGGTTTCAGGAAACACCATATATTTT. The chain links TRBV11-2 to TRBJ1-3; D possibly corresponds to TRBD1 (5 bases). The V and J ends lost 5 bases and 4 bases respectively, with 15 bases between them. CDR3 length: 15 amino acids. Per germline, CDR1 SGHAT and CDR2 FQNNGV.

This clonotype was found many times. V gene TRBV2 combines with J gene TRBJ2-7; TRBD2 matches at 9 bases. V gave up 8 bases and J gave up 0 bases; unmatched junction bases: 5. Per the germline V gene, CDR1 is SNHLY and CDR2 is FYNNEI. The CDR3 consists of 14 residues. The chain's CDR3 is CASQSGGLSYEQYF. CDR3 nucleotide sequence: TGTGCCAGCCAGAGCGGGGGGCTCTCCTACGAGCAGTACTTC.

The count of this clonotype is one. A much bigger clone sits one base away, suggesting this may be a read error. V is TRBV20-1 and J is TRBJ1-1; perhaps TRBD1 as D (6 bases). Germline V CDR1 and CDR2: DFQATT, SNEGSKA (reference sequence). The CDR3 is 12 amino acids. V lost 5 bases, J lost 4 bases, and 11 bases lay in between. CDR3 loop: CSARQATTEAFF. Written as DNA, the CDR3 is TGCAGTGCTCGACAGGCGACCACTGAAGCTTTCTTT.

This sequence joins TRBV7-2 and TRBJ2-5; the D call may be TRBD1 or TRBD2 (7 bases each). Germline V gene sequence: CDR1 SGHTA, CDR2 FQGNSA. The V end lost 5 bases, the J end lost 4 bases, and 20 bases lay between the germline ends. The CDR3 totals 16 residues. This CDR3 reads CASSLTYRGGGETQYF. As DNA, the CDR3 is TGTGCCAGCAGCCTTACCTACAGGGGCGGGGGAGAGACCCAGTACTTC.

The table lists this clonotype with many counts. The chain links TRBV7-3 to TRBJ2-6; D is uncertain. There are 16 residues in the CDR3. Germline V CDR1 and CDR2: SGHTA, FQGTGA. V was pared by 1 base and J by 0 bases, with 7 bases between. The chain's CDR3 is CASSLMLLSGANVLTF. The CDR3 DNA reads as TGTGCCAGCAGCTTAATGCTGCTCTCTGGGGCCAACGTCCTGACTTTC.

This clonotype was counted ten times or more. V is TRBV6-1 and J is TRBJ2-1; 9 bases map to TRBD2. The germline V gene has CDR1 MNHNS and CDR2 SASEGT. The trim removed 3 bases at V and 5 bases at J, leaving 8 bases unmatched. This CDR3 comprises 16 residues. The chain's CDR3 is CASSELGGGADNEQFF. The CDR3 coding sequence is TGTGCCAGCAGTGAGTTAGGCGGGGGGGCAGACAATGAGCAGTTCTTC.

There are many counts of this clonotype. This may be a read error: a much more frequent sequence differs by one nucleotide. The chain joins TRBV6-1 to TRBJ2-7; 7 bases line up with TRBD1. This CDR3 has 15 residues. CDR1 is MNHNS, CDR2 SASEGT, per germline. V dropped 6 bases and J dropped 7; count of bases not matched to a gene: 15. Written as DNA, the CDR3 is TGTGCCAGCAGCCCCCTCGGACAGGTTTACAATGAGCAGTACTTC. Protein sequence: CASSPLGQVYNEQYF.

This clonotype was counted ten times or more. The chain is built from TRBV5-6 and TRBJ1-2; D ambiguous. Deletions cut 5 bases from V and 7 bases from J, with 18 bases between. The CDR3 contains 14 residues. Looked up from germline, CDR1 is SGHDT and CDR2 is YYEEEE. The CDR3 coding sequence is TGTGCCAGCAGAGGTACTCCATCTATTTTTGGCTACACCTTC. Protein: CASRGTPSIFGYTF.

This clonotype was counted many times. The chain couples TRBV20-1 to TRBJ2-3, with TRBD1 matching 9 bases. Germline CDR1 is DFQATT and CDR2 is SNEGSKA (reference sequence). The CDR3 is 17 amino acids. Trimming cost V 0 bases and J 2 bases; bases outside gene matches: 9. CDR3 protein: CSAREMVGQGNTDTQYF. As DNA, the CDR3 is TGCAGTGCTAGAGAAATGGTCGGACAGGGGAACACAGATACGCAGTATTTT.

J is TRBJ1-4 and V is TRBV7-9; 10 bases align to TRBD1. Looked up from germline, CDR1 is SEHNR and CDR2 is FQNEAQ (reference sequence). The CDR3 has 14 amino acids. J lost 10 bases, V lost 1 base, and 3 bases had no gene match. CDR3 nucleotides: TGTGCCAGCAGCTTAGGAGGGACAGGGGTAAAACTGTTTTTT. Translation gives CASSLGGTGVKLFF.

The chain is built from TRBV10-3 and TRBJ2-5, with TRBD2 as a possible D gene (7 bases). The J call could be wrong; TRBJ2-7 is a better fit for the DNA end. There are 11 residues in the CDR3. Looked up from germline, CDR1 is ENHRY and CDR2 is SYGVKD. CDR3 bases: TGTGCCATCAAGGGGGGGAACGAGCAGTACTTC. It specifies CAIKGGNEQYF.